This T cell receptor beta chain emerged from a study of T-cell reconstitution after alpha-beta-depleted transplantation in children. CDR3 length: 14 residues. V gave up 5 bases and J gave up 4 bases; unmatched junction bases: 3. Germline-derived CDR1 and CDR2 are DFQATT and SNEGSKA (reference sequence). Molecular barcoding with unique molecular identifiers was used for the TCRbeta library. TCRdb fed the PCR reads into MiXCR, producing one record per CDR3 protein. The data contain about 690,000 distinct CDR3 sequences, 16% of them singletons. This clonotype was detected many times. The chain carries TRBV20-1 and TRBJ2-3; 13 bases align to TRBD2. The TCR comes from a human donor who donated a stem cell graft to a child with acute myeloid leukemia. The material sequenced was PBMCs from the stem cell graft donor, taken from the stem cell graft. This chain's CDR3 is CSAPGLAGSDTQYF. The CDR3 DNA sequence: TGCAGTGCTCCGGGACTAGCGGGGTCAGATACGCAGTATTTT.